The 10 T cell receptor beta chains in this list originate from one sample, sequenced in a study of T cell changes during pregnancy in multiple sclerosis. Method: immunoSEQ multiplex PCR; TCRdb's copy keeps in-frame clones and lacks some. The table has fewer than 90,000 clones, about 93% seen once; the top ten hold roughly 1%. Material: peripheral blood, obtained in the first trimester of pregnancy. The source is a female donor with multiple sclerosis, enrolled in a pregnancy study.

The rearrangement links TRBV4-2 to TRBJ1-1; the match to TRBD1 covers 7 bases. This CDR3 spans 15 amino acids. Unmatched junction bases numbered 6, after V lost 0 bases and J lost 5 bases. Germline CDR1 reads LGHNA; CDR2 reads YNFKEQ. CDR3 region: CASSQEGRGITEAFF. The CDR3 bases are TGTGCCAGCAGCCAAGAAGGCAGGGGGATAACTGAAGCTTTCTTT.

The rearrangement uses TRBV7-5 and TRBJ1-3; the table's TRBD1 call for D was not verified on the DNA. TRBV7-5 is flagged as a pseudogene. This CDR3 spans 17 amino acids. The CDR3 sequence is CVRSLGRGQDRDHTIYF. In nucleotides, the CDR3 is TGTGTCAGAAGCTTGGGGAGGGGACAGGATCGGGATCACACCATATATTTT.

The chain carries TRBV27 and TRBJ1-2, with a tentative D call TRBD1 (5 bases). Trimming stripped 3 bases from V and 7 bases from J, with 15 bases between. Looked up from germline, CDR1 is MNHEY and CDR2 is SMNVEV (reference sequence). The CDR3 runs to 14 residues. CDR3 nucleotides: TGTGCCAGCAGTTTCGAGGGGCGGGGAGGTGGCTACACCTTC. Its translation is CASSFEGRGGGYTF.

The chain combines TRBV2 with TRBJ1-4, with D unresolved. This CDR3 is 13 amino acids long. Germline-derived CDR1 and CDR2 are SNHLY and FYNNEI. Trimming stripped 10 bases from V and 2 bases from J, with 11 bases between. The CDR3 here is CATGWVTNEKLFF. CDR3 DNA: TGTGCCACGGGTTGGGTCACTAATGAAAAACTGTTTTTT.

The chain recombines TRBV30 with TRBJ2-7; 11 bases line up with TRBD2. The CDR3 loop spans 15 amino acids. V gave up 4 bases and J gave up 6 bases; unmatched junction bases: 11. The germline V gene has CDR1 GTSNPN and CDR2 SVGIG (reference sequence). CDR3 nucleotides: TGTGCCTGGACCCGGGGGACTAGCGGACTAGGCGAGCAGTACTTC. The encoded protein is CAWTRGTSGLGEQYF.

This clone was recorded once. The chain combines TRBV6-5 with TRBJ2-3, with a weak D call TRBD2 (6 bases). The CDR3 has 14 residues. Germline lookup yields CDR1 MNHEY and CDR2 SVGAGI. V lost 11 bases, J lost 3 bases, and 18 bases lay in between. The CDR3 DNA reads TGTGCCGCCGCATCGAGCGGAGGGACAGATACGCAGTATTTT. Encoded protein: CAAASSGGTDTQYF.

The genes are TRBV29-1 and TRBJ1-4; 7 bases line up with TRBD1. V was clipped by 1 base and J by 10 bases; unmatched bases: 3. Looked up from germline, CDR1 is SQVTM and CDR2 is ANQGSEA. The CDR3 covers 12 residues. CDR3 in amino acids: CSVEAPGGKLFF. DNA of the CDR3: TGCAGCGTTGAAGCGCCAGGGGGAAAACTGTTTTTT.

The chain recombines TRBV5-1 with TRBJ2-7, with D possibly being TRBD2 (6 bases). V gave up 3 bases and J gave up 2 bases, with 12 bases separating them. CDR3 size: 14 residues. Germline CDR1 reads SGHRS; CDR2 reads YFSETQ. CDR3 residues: CASSSAGGAYEQYF. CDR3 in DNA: TGCGCCAGCAGCTCGGCCGGAGGGGCCTACGAGCAGTACTTC.

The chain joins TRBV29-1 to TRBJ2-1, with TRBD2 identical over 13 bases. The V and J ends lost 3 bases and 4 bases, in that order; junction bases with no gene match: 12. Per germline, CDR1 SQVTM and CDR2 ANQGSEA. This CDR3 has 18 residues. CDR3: CSVDAGLAGPSGYNEQFF. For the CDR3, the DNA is TGCAGCGTTGACGCGGGACTAGCGGGACCCTCGGGTTACAATGAGCAGTTCTTC.

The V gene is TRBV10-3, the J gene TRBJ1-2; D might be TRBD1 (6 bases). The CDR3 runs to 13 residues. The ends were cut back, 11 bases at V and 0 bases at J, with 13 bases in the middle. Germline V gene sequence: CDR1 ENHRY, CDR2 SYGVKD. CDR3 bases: TGTGCCGTCCGACAGGCCCCTAACTATGGCTACACCTTC. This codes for CAVRQAPNYGYTF.